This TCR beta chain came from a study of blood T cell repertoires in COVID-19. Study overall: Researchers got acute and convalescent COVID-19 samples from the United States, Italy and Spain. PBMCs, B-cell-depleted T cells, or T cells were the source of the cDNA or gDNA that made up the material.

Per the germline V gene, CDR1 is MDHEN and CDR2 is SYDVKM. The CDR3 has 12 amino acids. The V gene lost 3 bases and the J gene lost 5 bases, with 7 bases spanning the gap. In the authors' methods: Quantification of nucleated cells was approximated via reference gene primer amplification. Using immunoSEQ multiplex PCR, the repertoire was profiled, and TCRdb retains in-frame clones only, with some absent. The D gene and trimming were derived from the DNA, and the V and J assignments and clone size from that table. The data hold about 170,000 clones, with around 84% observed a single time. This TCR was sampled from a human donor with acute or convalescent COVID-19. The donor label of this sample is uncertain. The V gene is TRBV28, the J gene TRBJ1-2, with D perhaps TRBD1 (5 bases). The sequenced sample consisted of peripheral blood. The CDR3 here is CASSFRQYGYTF. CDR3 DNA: TGTGCCAGCAGTTTTCGACAGTATGGCTACACCTTC.